The clone carrying this T cell receptor beta chain occurred a few times. Repertoires were generated with immunoSEQ multiplex PCR, while TCRdb's copy carries only in-frame clones and drops some. The profile covers around 50,000 clones, with 85% to 90% appearing a single time and approximately 11% taken by the ten largest. This entry belongs to a study of OX40 agonist ivuxolimab in advanced cancers. CDR1 and CDR2 (germline): MNHNY, SVGAGI (reference sequence). The CDR3 runs to 14 residues. V gave up 3 bases and J gave up 5 bases, with 13 bases separating them. This receptor was taken from an adult with an advanced solid tumor such as melanoma, head and neck, liver or kidney cancer. V and J are TRBV6-6 and TRBJ1-1, with D possibly TRBD1 on 5 matching bases. This sample comprised CD4+ or CD8+ T cells sorted from blood, obtained in a trial of the OX40 agonist ivuxolimab. The CDR3 here is CASSYRGGRTEAFF. DNA for the CDR3: TGTGCCAGCAGTTATAGGGGCGGGAGGACTGAAGCTTTCTTT.